This passage covers 7 T cell receptor beta chains from one sample sequenced in a study of T cell changes during pregnancy in multiple sclerosis. Sequenced by immunoSEQ multiplex PCR; TCRdb stores in-frame clones only, minus some. In the table there are approximately 74,000 clones, about 92% of which are singletons. The sequences come from peripheral blood, collected before pregnancy. These receptors were obtained from a female donor with multiple sclerosis, enrolled in a pregnancy study.

This chain connects TRBV5-4 to TRBJ1-2; 7 nucleotides line up with TRBD1. The CDR3 has 13 residues. In germline, CDR1 is SGHNT, CDR2 YYREEE (reference sequence). V was pared by 4 bases and J by 5 bases, with 5 bases of the junction left unmatched. CDR3 protein: CASSQEQGYGYTF. The CDR3 DNA is TGTGCCAGCAGCCAGGAACAGGGGTATGGCTACACCTTC.

CDR3 region: CASSWGLSSYEQYF. CDR3 in DNA: TGTGCCAGCAGTTGGGGCCTTTCCTCCTACGAGCAGTACTTC. The rearrangement links TRBV28 to TRBJ2-7; D is possibly TRBD1 (5 bases). V was shortened by 4 bases and J by 0 bases, with 10 bases between the two germline ends. The CDR3 covers 14 residues. Germline CDR1 reads MDHEN; CDR2 reads SYDVKM.

V and J are TRBV4-3 and TRBJ2-1; the D is unclear. The CDR3 covers 15 residues. Germline V gene sequence: CDR1 LGHNA, CDR2 YSLEER. V was clipped by 1 base and J by 8 bases, with 15 bases between them. CDR3 DNA sequence: TGCGCCAGCAGCCAAGGGAGTACGCTTACGGATGAGCAGTTCTTC. Protein sequence: CASSQGSTLTDEQFF.

This rearrangement joins TRBV6-1 to TRBJ2-7, with D possibly TRBD2 on 6 matching bases. CDR1 MNHNS and CDR2 SASEGT come from the germline V gene. This CDR3 spans 13 amino acids. V shed 1 base and J shed 5 bases, with 9 bases lying between them. Written as DNA, the CDR3 is TGTGCCAGCAGTGAAGGTTGGGGGGACGAGCAGTACTTC. Translation gives CASSEGWGDEQYF.

This clone was counted a few times. The chain joins TRBV29-1 to TRBJ1-1; D may be TRBD1 (6 bases). CDR1 is SQVTM and CDR2 is ANQGSEA in the germline V gene. Trimming took 7 bases from V and 0 from J, leaving 9 bases between them. This CDR3 has 12 residues. CDR3 DNA sequence: TGCAGCGCCCCAGGGGTGAACACTGAAGCTTTCTTT. Amino acids: CSAPGVNTEAFF.

The chain employs TRBV5-1 and TRBJ1-2; tentative D call: TRBD1 (5 bases). Germline V CDR1 and CDR2: SGHRS, YFSETQ. The CDR3 has 15 residues. The ends were cut back, 0 bases at V and 5 bases at J, with 14 bases in the middle. The CDR3 DNA sequence: TGCGCCAGCAGCTTGGAGGACACCAGACCTTATGGCTACACCTTC. Its translation is CASSLEDTRPYGYTF.

This sequence joins TRBV6-1 and TRBJ2-1; 9 bases fit TRBD1. Germline CDR1 reads MNHNS; CDR2 reads SASEGT. Germline trimming cut 5 bases from V and 3 bases from J; bases unmatched to any gene: 2. The CDR3 spans 14 residues. CDR3 nucleotide sequence: TGTGCCAGCAGTCGGACAGGGGTCTACAATGAGCAGTTCTTC. This codes for CASSRTGVYNEQFF.